This T cell receptor beta chain derives from a study of human T cells and chemical hapten exposure. Looking at the study overall: Sensitization applied 2% DPC to around 2 cm by around 2 cm of upper inner arm skin. Once 0.01% DPC had been applied to the upper back by patch test, readings were taken at 6 days.

The CDR3 contains 17 residues. Germline-derived CDR1 and CDR2 are SSHAT and FNYEAQ (reference sequence). The J segment lost 3 bases and the V segment lost 1 base, leaving 6 bases of the junction unmatched. Specified time point: patch test 1, 2 weeks after DPC sensitization. Treatment specified: therapeutic diphenylcyclopropenone sensitization with weekly scalp DPC. Someone pulled total RNA out of unfractionated whole blood. Donors were 18 to 70-year-old alopecia patients suitable for DPC. This clonotype was seen repeatedly, ten times or more. The library tagged individual cDNA molecules with unique molecular identifiers. TCRdb fed the RACE reads into MiXCR, producing one record per CDR3 protein. The table includes approximately 43,000 distinct CDR3 sequences, under 5% detected once.

The TCR was taken from a man aged 50-59 years with alopecia areata. Some clones in this sample may be carry-over from other donors' samples. Specimen: whole blood, collected in connection with sensitization to the hapten diphenylcyclopropenone (DPC). The rearrangement uses TRBV7-7 and TRBJ2-5; 12 nucleotides line up with TRBD2. CDR3 coding DNA: TGTGCCAGCAGCTTAGTTCCCCGACTAGCGGGAGAAGAGACCCAGTACTTC. Translated, it gives CASSLVPRLAGEETQYF.